The following is a T cell receptor (beta chain) sequence with its context. The antigen this receptor binds is unknown. No much larger clonotype is one base removed from it; base qualities were not supplied. Another Seattle source contributed samples from volunteer blood donors who had recovered from COVID-19. Whole blood was collected in K2EDTA tubes by collaborating institutions according to the institutions' own protocols. For TCRbeta analysis, collaborators shipped samples in one of three forms: frozen whole blood, isolated PBMCs, or DNA extracted from either of those sample types. TCRbeta CDR3 regions were amplified from genomic DNA by means of the immunoSEQ Assay, a bias-controlled multiplex PCR. The authors' pipeline ran thus. The number of nucleated cells in each sample was estimated from the amplification of reference gene primers within the assay. Sequence reads were collapsed and filtered to measure the absolute abundance of every unique TCRbeta CDR3 rearrangement. Productive Simpson clonality was computed per sample as the square root of Simpson's diversity index over productive rearrangements. TCRdb limited this immuneACCESS table to in-frame rearrangements with V and J called. A share of clones is missing; checked studies link under half to unresolved V genes, and the rest is unexplained. V, J and clone size are taken as reported in that table, and D and trimming were inferred from the DNA itself. The sample table shows approximately 110,000 clones, and about 88% are seen once. 6.5% to 10% of the sample is taken by the ten largest.

The data stem from a study of blood T cell repertoires in COVID-19 (TCRdb year 2020). Looking at the study overall: Samples covering the acute and convalescent phases of COVID-19 were provided by collaborators in the United States, Italy and Spain. HLA class I and class II types, where available, came from metadata supplied by the sample provider rather than from assay-based typing. Samples came from the ongoing ImmuneRACE study (first 160 participants) plus 1,254 subjects from 6 global collaborators. The repertoires were released in a freely available public database meant as a resource for research on the immune response to SARS-CoV-2. Nearly every sample came with metadata listing a de-identified subject ID, COVID-19 status, age in years and sex. The dataset comprised deeply sampled blood TCRbeta repertoires from subjects exposed to, actively infected with, or recovered from COVID-19. The material from the prospective study consisted of cDNA or gDNA derived from T cells, B-cell-depleted T cells, or PBMCs. The research as a whole found: The amount of clinical and demographic metadata varied by source and participant and was provided uncurated.

This receptor was identified in a woman in her 70s who had recovered from COVID-19. The source material was peripheral blood.

The sequenced DNA is TGTGCCAGCAGTTACTCGCGACAGGGGCTTGCAGCTTTCTTT. This codes for CASSYSRQGLAAFF. Rearrangement joined TRBV6-5 to TRBJ1-1, with 8 junctional bases fitting TRBD1. Including the terminal cysteine and phenylalanine, the CDR3 comprises 14 residues. Just CDR3 DNA is preserved here, 42 bases in frame from base 1. Here V drops 0 bases and J drops 10 bases, and the junction holds 7 bases not matched to any gene. CDR1 MNHEY and CDR2 SVGAGI were looked up in the germline V gene.